Only a few counts were recorded for the clone carrying this T cell receptor (beta chain). The target antigen is unknown. A sample-barcoded 5' primer and a J-beta primer mix were used in a second PCR of about 6 to 12 cycles. Every cDNA molecule carried a tag from a template-switch adaptor bearing 12 random nucleotides. All samples yielded 2.5 million or more CDR3-containing paired-end reads. One entry per CDR3 protein, called by TCRdb with MiXCR from the 5' RACE reads. The repertoire holds nearly 1 million distinct CDR3 sequences, with just over 50% as singletons. The sample originates from a study of blood T cells in healthy people across ages. Germline CDR1 SGDLS, CDR2 YYNGEE. Trimming removed 2 bases at V and 1 base at J, with 7 bases between. The CDR3 runs to 13 residues. The study, taken as a whole, reports: No conclusive comparison of naive versus antigen-experienced cells was possible with unsorted PBMCs.

Healthy Caucasian individuals from Russia aged about 6 to 95 served as donors. The chain employs TRBV9 and TRBJ2-7; unclear D gene. Sequencing was performed on blood. The origin of this receptor is a woman aged 60 to 75 in good health. CDR3 in amino acids: CASSVGPSYEQYF. DNA for the CDR3: TGTGCCAGCAGCGTCGGTCCTTCCTACGAGCAGTACTTC.